Each of the 30 T cell receptor beta chains below was sequenced from the same sample in a study of cytomegalovirus exposure and HLA in healthy donors. PCR primers comprised 60 Vbeta and 13 Jbeta primers. TCRdb's copy holds only in-frame clones and misses some; the assay was immunoSEQ multiplex PCR. This sample has under 150,000 clones, with less than 80% found just once. Sequenced sample: PBMCs. Receptors were obtained from a woman in her 40s in good health and CMV-seropositive.

A single count supports this clone. The V call is TRBV19, the J call TRBJ1-1; 7 nucleotides line up with TRBD1. V trimming: 2 bases; J trimming: 0 bases; junction bases outside the gene matches: 9. Germline loops: CDR1 LNHDA, CDR2 SQIVND (reference sequence). The CDR3 length is 17 residues. CDR3 in amino acids: CASSIRGPPVLNTEAFF. The CDR3 DNA follows: TGTGCCAGTAGTATAAGGGGGCCCCCGGTTTTGAACACTGAAGCTTTCTTT.

The chain employs TRBV19 and TRBJ1-1; D perhaps matches TRBD1 (5 bases). Trimming took 3 bases from V and 6 from J, leaving 17 bases between them. CDR3 size: 15 residues. Germline CDR1 LNHDA, CDR2 SQIVND (reference sequence). CDR3 protein: CASSMGGGKGAEAFF. The CDR3, as DNA: TGTGCCAGTAGTATGGGAGGAGGGAAAGGGGCTGAAGCTTTCTTT.

This clone occurred a few times. The chain links TRBV5-1 to TRBJ2-5; 8 nucleotides agree with TRBD1. This CDR3 comprises 14 residues. Unmatched junction bases numbered 7, after V lost 7 bases and J lost 2 bases. The germline V gene has CDR1 SGHRS and CDR2 YFSETQ. CDR3 loop: CASCTQGGQETQYF. DNA of the CDR3: TGCGCCAGCTGCACACAGGGGGGTCAAGAGACCCAGTACTTC.

CDR3 region: CASRDPPGGSGRPDTQYF. The CDR3 region has the DNA TGTGCCAGCAGGGACCCTCCCGGGGGTAGCGGGAGGCCGGATACGCAGTATTTT. The chain has TRBV7-8 and TRBJ2-3; 10 positions match TRBD2. CDR1 SGHVS and CDR2 FQNEAQ come from the germline V gene. V lost 6 bases to trimming and J lost 6 bases; unmatched junction nucleotides: 18. The CDR3 runs 18 residues. Combining the CDR3 with reference TRBV7-8 and TRBJ2-3 gives the whole variable domain GAGVSQSPRYKVAKRGQDVALRCDPISGHVSLFWYQQALGQGPEFLTYFQNEAQLDKSGLPSDRFFAERPEGSVSTLKIQRTQQEDSAVYLCASRDPPGGSGRPDTQYFGPGTRLTVL.

This rearrangement joins TRBV7-2 to TRBJ1-1; D uncertain. The V end lost 1 base, the J end lost 0 bases, and 9 bases lay between the germline ends. From germline, CDR1 is SGHTA and CDR2 FQGNSA. There are 15 residues in the CDR3. CDR3 sequence: CASSLDGEVNTEAFF. CDR3 in DNA: TGTGCCAGCAGCTTAGACGGGGAGGTGAACACTGAAGCTTTCTTT. Filled out from reference TRBV7-2 and TRBJ1-1, the complete variable domain reads GAGVSQSPSNKVTEKGKDVELRCDPISGHTALYWYRQSLGQGLEFLIYFQGNSAPDKSGLPSDRFSAERTGGSVSTLTIQRTQQEDSAVYLCASSLDGEVNTEAFFGQGTRLTVV.

Remarks on this clone: Germline is not matched at one junction end, which may reflect a read error. The chain recombines TRBV7-9 with TRBJ2-7; D is possibly TRBD1 (5 bases). CDR1 and CDR2 from the germline V gene are SEHNR and FQNEAQ (reference sequence). The CDR3 has 13 residues. The CDR3 coding sequence is TGTTCCAGCAGCGCAGACAGCCGCTACGAGCAGTACTTC. Protein sequence: CSSSADSRYEQYF.

The DNA for the CDR3 is TGTGCCAGCAGCTTAAATCGAGCGGGAGCCGATACGCAGTATTTT. The encoded protein is CASSLNRAGADTQYF. The J gene is TRBJ2-3, the V gene TRBV7-6; 8 bases line up with TRBD2. CDR1 and CDR2 from the germline V gene are SGHVS and FNYEAQ. CDR3 size: 15 residues. V lost 2 bases, J lost 6 bases, and 7 bases stayed unmatched.

The sample holds one count of this clone. This chain uses TRBV7-3 with TRBJ2-3, with D possibly TRBD2 on 6 matching bases. Germline loops: CDR1 SGHTA, CDR2 FQGTGA. CDR3 length: 15 amino acids. Trimming took off 5 bases at V and 8 bases at J, with 20 bases between the two ends. DNA of the CDR3: TGTGCCAGCAGCGCTCAAGCGGGCTTCGGCCGTACGCAGTATTTT. Translated, it gives CASSAQAGFGRTQYF.

This clone was seen only once. The chain recombines TRBV30 with TRBJ2-5, with TRBD2 matching 7 bases. Germline V gene sequence: CDR1 GTSNPN, CDR2 SVGIG (reference sequence). V shed 4 bases, J shed 1 base, and the junction held 3 bases outside the gene matches. The CDR3 covers 13 residues. In DNA form, the CDR3 reads TGTGCCTGGATCAGCGGGGCCCAAGAGACCCAGTACTTC. The encoded protein is CAWISGAQETQYF.

The V gene is TRBV6-6, the J gene TRBJ2-2; 7 positions agree with TRBD1. The V gene's germline CDR1 is MNHNY and CDR2 SVGAGI (reference sequence). The CDR3 totals 13 residues. Losses at the gene ends were 11 bases for V and 1 base for J; bases not matched to a gene: 4. DNA for the CDR3: TGTGCCGGGCGACAGGGGAACACCGGGGAGCTGTTTTTT. It translates to CAGRQGNTGELFF.

This sequence joins TRBV19 and TRBJ2-1; 8 bases agree with TRBD1. The CDR3 runs 14 residues. CDR1 is LNHDA, CDR2 SQIVND, per germline (reference sequence). After removal of 7 bases from V and 15 bases from J, the junction contained 17 bases not matched to a gene. Written as DNA, the CDR3 is TGTGCCAGTACTCCCGGCGATAGGCAGGGGGCGCGGTTCTTC. Encoded protein: CASTPGDRQGARFF.

This chain links TRBV18 with TRBJ2-2, with a possible D match to TRBD2 (5 bases). The CDR3 contains 15 residues. Trimming took 6 bases from V and 4 from J, leaving 15 bases between them. From germline, CDR1 is KGHSH and CDR2 LQKENI. CDR3 loop: CASSFRTGSTGELFF. The CDR3 bases are TGTGCCAGCTCCTTCCGAACGGGGAGCACCGGGGAGCTGTTTTTT. The full variable domain, with the rest looked up from reference TRBV18 and TRBJ2-2, is NAGVMQNPRHLVRRRGQEARLRCSPMKGHSHVYWYRQLPEEGLKFMVYLQKENIIDESGMPKERFSAEFPKEGPSILRIQQVVRGDSAAYFCASSFRTGSTGELFFGEGSRLTVL.

V gene TRBV10-3 combines with J gene TRBJ2-3, with D perhaps matching TRBD1 (7 bases). V was clipped by 3 bases and J by 1 base, with 14 bases between them. The CDR3 extends over 16 amino acids. Germline-derived CDR1 and CDR2 are ENHRY and SYGVKD. CDR3 nucleotide sequence: TGTGCCATCAGTGAAGGAGGGGGCTTTGGCACAGATACGCAGTATTTT. Encoded protein: CAISEGGGFGTDTQYF.

This sequence joins TRBV14 and TRBJ1-1; TRBD1 matches 8 bases. Germline-derived CDR1 and CDR2 are SGHDN and FVKESK. V lost 1 base, J lost 8 bases, and 9 bases stayed unmatched. The CDR3 contains 15 residues. The CDR3 DNA reads TGTGCCAGCAGCCAAGCTCCAGGGGGCAGGGAAGAAGCTTTCTTT. It encodes CASSQAPGGREEAFF. The full variable domain, rest sourced from reference TRBV14 and TRBJ1-1, is EAGVTQFPSHSVIEKGQTVTLRCDPISGHDNLYWYRRVMGKEIKFLLHFVKESKQDESGMPNNRFLAERTGGTYSTLKVQPAELEDSGVYFCASSQAPGGREEAFFGQGTRLTVV.

The genes are TRBV11-3 and TRBJ1-2, with D possibly TRBD1 on 5 matching bases. The CDR3 length is 13 residues. V was pared by 3 bases and J by 4 bases, with 9 bases between. CDR1 is SGHNT, CDR2 YENEEA, per germline. The CDR3, as DNA: TGTGCCAGCAGCTTGGAGGGGAGCTATGGCTACACCTTC. Its translation is CASSLEGSYGYTF.

The genes are TRBV20-1 and TRBJ1-1; D not certain. Trimming removed 5 bases at V and 10 bases at J, with 14 bases between. Germline V gene lookup returns CDR1 DFQATT and CDR2 SNEGSKA (reference sequence). CDR3 size: 11 residues. The CDR3 DNA reads as TGCAGTGCTTCGCACCTCGGTGGAGCTTTCTTT. It encodes CSASHLGGAFF.

This chain uses TRBV5-1 with TRBJ1-1, with a tentative D call TRBD1 (6 bases). V was shortened by 0 bases and J by 3 bases, with 9 bases between the two germline ends. The V gene's germline CDR1 is SGHRS and CDR2 YFSETQ. The CDR3 length is 14 residues. The CDR3 bases are TGCGCCAGCAGCTTGGCCCGGACAGACACTGAAGCTTTCTTT. Residues: CASSLARTDTEAFF. Full variable domain (rest looked up from reference TRBV5-1 and TRBJ1-1): KAGVTQTPRYLIKTRGQQVTLSCSPISGHRSVSWYQQTPGQGLQFLFEYFSETQRNKGNFPGRFSGRQFSNSRSEMNVSTLELGDSALYLCASSLARTDTEAFFGQGTRLTVV.

The gene calls are TRBV7-6 and TRBJ2-1; perhaps TRBD2 as D (5 bases). CDR1 SGHVS and CDR2 FNYEAQ come from the germline V gene. V was clipped by 5 bases and J by 4 bases, with 15 bases between them. CDR3 length: 15 residues. The CDR3 region has the DNA TGTGCCAGCAGCCTCGGGGTAGCCGAGTACAATGAGCAGTTCTTC. Translation gives CASSLGVAEYNEQFF.

The CDR3 loop reads CASVKNGKGTEAFF. CDR3 bases: TGTGCCAGCGTGAAGAACGGGAAGGGCACTGAAGCTTTCTTT. The chain carries TRBV6-5 and TRBJ1-1; D unresolved. Germline-derived CDR1 and CDR2 are MNHEY and SVGAGI. This CDR3 contains 14 residues. The V end lost 8 bases, the J end lost 4 bases, and 17 bases lay between the germline ends.

The rearrangement links TRBV6-5 to TRBJ2-3; tentative D call: TRBD1 (6 bases). Germline V gives CDR1 MNHEY, CDR2 SVGAGI. The CDR3 runs to 16 residues. Between the trimmed V and J ends, which lost 4 bases and 3 bases, there was a span of 17 bases. Here the CDR3 reads CASSSLDRIGTDTQYF. In nucleotides, the CDR3 is TGTGCCAGCAGTTCCCTTGACAGGATAGGGACAGATACGCAGTATTTT.

The J gene is TRBJ1-4, the V gene TRBV4-2, with 8 positions matching TRBD1. V lost 0 bases and J lost 4; bases outside the gene matches: 7. The CDR3 covers 17 residues. Germline V gives CDR1 LGHNA, CDR2 YNFKEQ. The CDR3 reads CASSQDSLTGVNEKLFF. CDR3 sequence (DNA): TGTGCCAGCAGCCAAGATTCCCTGACAGGGGTTAATGAAAAACTGTTTTTT.

The V and J genes are TRBV2 and TRBJ2-2; 7 nucleotides match TRBD1. V lost 3 bases to trimming and J lost 7 bases; unmatched junction nucleotides: 8. The CDR3 is 15 residues long. The germline V gene has CDR1 SNHLY and CDR2 FYNNEI. CDR3 nucleotides: TGTGCCAGCAGTGACGAGGGGGCGCGGATCGGGGAGCTGTTTTTT. Translating gives CASSDEGARIGELFF.

The count of this clone is one. This chain links TRBV18 with TRBJ2-1; 9 nucleotides agree with TRBD2. Germline V gene lookup returns CDR1 KGHSH and CDR2 LQKENI. V lost 1 base to trimming and J lost 6 bases; unmatched junction nucleotides: 7. The CDR3 contains 16 residues. The CDR3, as DNA: TGTGCCAGCTCACCACGGGGCGGGGGGGCCATCAATGAGCAGTTCTTC. It encodes CASSPRGGGAINEQFF.

This clone was picked up a small number of times. This chain connects TRBV19 to TRBJ2-1; 10 bases are a match to TRBD2. The J segment lost 5 bases and the V segment lost 1 base, leaving 14 bases of the junction unmatched. The CDR3 has 19 amino acids. Germline V gene data show CDR1 as LNHDA and CDR2 as SQIVND (reference sequence). CDR3 protein: CASSIVPPAAGGPDNEQFF. For the CDR3, the DNA is TGTGCCAGTAGTATAGTTCCTCCTGCAGCGGGGGGGCCGGACAATGAGCAGTTCTTC.

In DNA form, the CDR3 reads TGTGCCAGCAGTTTTTTGGGACAGAGCAATCAGCCCCAGCATTTT. It translates to CASSFLGQSNQPQHF. The chain has TRBV6-5 and TRBJ1-5; 7 positions agree with TRBD1. Losses at the gene ends were 4 bases for V and 1 base for J; bases not matched to a gene: 4. CDR1 is MNHEY, CDR2 SVGAGI, per germline. The CDR3 runs 15 residues.

J is TRBJ1-2 and V is TRBV6-5; no clear D. Per the germline V gene, CDR1 is MNHEY and CDR2 is SVGAGI. The CDR3 covers 14 residues. The ends were cut back, 2 bases at V and 2 bases at J, with 9 bases in the middle. CDR3: CASSYMGENYGYTF. The DNA for the CDR3 is TGTGCCAGCAGTTACATGGGCGAGAACTATGGCTACACCTTC.

This chain connects TRBV15 to TRBJ1-1; TRBD1 matches at 11 bases. CDR1 is LNHNV and CDR2 is YYDKDF in the germline V gene (reference sequence). The CDR3 length is 16 residues. V was pared by 1 base and J by 2 bases, with 3 bases of the junction left unmatched. CDR3 sequence (DNA): TGTGCCACCAGCAGAGGGGACAGGGGGAGTAACACTGAAGCTTTCTTT. This encodes CATSRGDRGSNTEAFF.

The chain carries TRBV5-4 and TRBJ2-7, with 13 bases fitting TRBD2. The V segment lost 3 bases and the J segment 7 bases; nucleotides outside the gene matches: 7. The CDR3 consists of 15 residues. CDR1 SGHNT and CDR2 YYREEE come from the germline V gene (reference sequence). The CDR3 DNA reads TGTGCCAGCAGCTCTCCGGGACTAGCGGGGCAGGAGCAGTACTTC. Translation gives CASSSPGLAGQEQYF.

This rearrangement joins TRBV6-1 to TRBJ2-7, with a tentative D call TRBD1 (6 bases). Germline V gene data show CDR1 as MNHNS and CDR2 as SASEGT. Trimming took off 1 base at V and 1 base at J, with 17 bases between the two ends. The CDR3 covers 17 residues. CDR3 amino acids: CASSEGSLTGLSYEQYF. DNA of the CDR3: TGTGCCAGCAGTGAAGGTAGCTTGACAGGACTTTCCTACGAGCAGTACTTC.

V and J are TRBV2 and TRBJ1-6, with D possibly matching TRBD1 (5 bases). The CDR3 runs 17 residues. Germline assignment: CDR1 SNHLY and CDR2 FYNNEI. Trimming took 6 bases from V and 0 from J, leaving 15 bases between them. The CDR3 coding sequence is TGTGCCAGCAGGGAGGGAAGACAGAGCTCCTATAATTCACCCCTCCACTTT. This translates into CASREGRQSSYNSPLHF.